Described below is a single TCR beta chain sequence and its context. The source of the sample is a study of blood T cell repertoires in COVID-19. Across the whole study: The United States, Italy and Spain were the sources of the acute and convalescent COVID-19 samples.

The method was immunoSEQ multiplex PCR; TCRdb's version includes in-frame clones alone and lacks a portion of them. The data show about 58,000 clones, roughly 90% seen once. This CDR3 is built from 14 residues. From germline, CDR1 is SGHRS and CDR2 YFSETQ. V was pared by 2 bases and J by 2 bases, with 3 bases of the junction left unmatched. The sequence was collected from a woman aged 45-60 years with active or convalescent COVID-19. What was sequenced was peripheral blood. V and J are TRBV5-1 and TRBJ1-2; 7 bases are shared with TRBD1. In DNA, the CDR3 is TGCGCCAGCAGCTTACAGGGGCAGAACTATGGCTACACCTTC. This gives the protein CASSLQGQNYGYTF. Combining the CDR3 with reference TRBV5-1 and TRBJ1-2 gives the whole variable domain KAGVTQTPRYLIKTRGQQVTLSCSPISGHRSVSWYQQTPGQGLQFLFEYFSETQRNKGNFPGRFSGRQFSNSRSEMNVSTLELGDSALYLCASSLQGQNYGYTFGSGTRLTVV.